Listed here are 4 T cell receptor beta chains from one sample, sequenced in a study of identical twins. One entry per CDR3 protein results from TCRdb running MiXCR on the 5' RACE reads. The sample includes 280,000 or so distinct CDR3 sequences, less than 9% of them seen just once. The same sample was also studied in work on yellow fever vaccine responses in identical twins.

What was sequenced was memory (CD45RO+) T cells sorted from blood. These receptors originate from a woman between 18 and 29 years old in good health.

There are many counts of this clonotype. This rearrangement joins TRBV7-6 to TRBJ2-5, with 10 bases fitting TRBD1. Germline CDR1 SGHVS, CDR2 FNYEAQ. Trimming cost V 1 base and J 1 base; bases outside gene matches: 12. The CDR3 loop spans 19 amino acids. The CDR3 spells CASSLGIVGTGVLQETQYF. CDR3 coding DNA: TGTGCCAGCAGCTTAGGAATAGTTGGGACAGGGGTCCTCCAAGAGACCCAGTACTTC.

The chain has TRBV11-3 and TRBJ2-2; D not certain. Germline V CDR1 and CDR2: SGHNT, YENEEA. Trimming removed 0 bases from V and 3 bases from J, with 11 bases in between. This CDR3 spans 16 amino acids. The CDR3: CASSLDTVRDTGELFF. The CDR3 bases are TGTGCCAGCAGCTTAGACACGGTTCGTGACACCGGGGAGCTGTTTTTT.

Many counts were recorded for this clonotype. V usage is TRBV5-1 and J usage is TRBJ2-7; TRBD2 agrees at 11 bases. Trimming at V came to 7 bases and at J to 2 bases, leaving 8 bases not matched to a gene. The CDR3 is made up of 15 amino acids. Per the germline V gene, CDR1 is SGHRS and CDR2 is YFSETQ. The CDR3 here is CASGSGTSGTYEQYF. The CDR3 DNA is TGCGCCAGCGGATCCGGGACTAGCGGAACCTACGAGCAGTACTTC. The full variable domain, rest sourced from reference TRBV5-1 and TRBJ2-7, is KAGVTQTPRYLIKTRGQQVTLSCSPISGHRSVSWYQQTPGQGLQFLFEYFSETQRNKGNFPGRFSGRQFSNSRSEMNVSTLELGDSALYLCASGSGTSGTYEQYFGPGTRLTVT.

This clonotype was seen repeatedly, ten times or more. The chain combines TRBV10-1 with TRBJ1-2; 8 bases match TRBD1. Trimming cost V 6 bases and J 7 bases; bases outside gene matches: 7. In germline, CDR1 is WNHNN, CDR2 SYGVQD (reference sequence). The CDR3 covers 13 residues. Here the CDR3 DNA reads TGCGCCAGCAGCGCGGGACAGGTCGGTGGCTACACCTTC. It specifies CASSAGQVGGYTF.